This T cell receptor (beta chain) was observed in a study of blood T cells in healthy people across ages. The study, taken as a whole, reports: Those diversity estimates obtained from one million T cells were thought to be underestimates.

A second PCR, run for about 7 to 11 cycles, used a sample-barcoded 5' primer plus a J-beta primer mix. Individual samples furnished no less than 2.5 million CDR3-containing paired-end reads apiece. Each CDR3 protein is one row after TCRdb ran MiXCR on the 5' RACE reads. This table holds 2 million or so distinct CDR3 sequences, about 50% found once. CDR1 is MDHEN, CDR2 SYDVKM, per germline. Trimming at V came to 6 bases and at J to 6 bases, leaving 11 bases not matched to a gene. This CDR3 spans 14 amino acids. This clonotype was observed a few times. Antigen unknown. The sample taken for sequencing was blood. The rearrangement links TRBV28 to TRBJ2-7; 7 bases align to TRBD1. This TCR was sampled from a middle-aged woman in good health. This CDR3 is CASSQGGPQGEQYF. The DNA for the CDR3 is TGTGCCAGCAGCCAAGGGGGCCCCCAAGGCGAGCAGTACTTC.